The 19 T cell receptor beta chains below all came from one sample that was sequenced in a study of CD8 T cells in ankylosing spondylitis. General study findings and limits: Among TCR beta sequences, a motif of roughly 8 highly homologous variants appeared characteristic of ankylosing spondylitis blood.

For these TCRs, the target antigens are not known. TCRdb reanalysed the 5' RACE reads using MiXCR and keeps one entry per CDR3 protein. The data show more than 300,000 distinct CDR3 sequences, under 8.5% seen once. Sequencing was performed on blood, either unsorted or a sorted T cell fraction (not recorded which). These receptors were taken from a male donor with ankylosing spondylitis.

This clonotype was seen at least ten times. The chain's CDR3 is CASSLVGQGMSEQFF. The CDR3 nucleotides are TGTGCCAGCAGCTTAGTGGGACAGGGAATGTCTGAGCAGTTCTTC. The chain uses TRBV7-2 and TRBJ2-1; 9 bases match TRBD1. Germline V gene data show CDR1 as SGHTA and CDR2 as FQGNSA. V lost 1 base, J lost 9 bases, and 7 bases stayed unmatched. The CDR3 has 15 amino acids.

This clonotype showed up many times. V and J are TRBV29-1 and TRBJ2-4; D remains ambiguous. This CDR3 contains 16 residues. CDR1 is SQVTM, CDR2 ANQGSEA, per germline. With 0 bases removed from V and 2 bases from J, the gap between germline ends came to 14 bases. For the CDR3, the DNA is TGCAGCGTTGAAGATCGTTGGGGTGGGACCAAAAACATTCAGTACTTC. Translating it yields CSVEDRWGGTKNIQYF.

The chain couples TRBV6-1 to TRBJ2-3; 7 nucleotides align to TRBD2. The CDR3 has 16 residues. Per the germline V gene, CDR1 is MNHNS and CDR2 is SASEGT. V dropped 4 bases and J dropped 3; count of bases not matched to a gene: 10. CDR3 sequence: CASSGRTSPYTDTQYF. The CDR3 nucleotides read TGTGCCAGCAGTGGCCGGACTAGTCCTTATACAGATACGCAGTATTTT.

This clonotype showed up just a few times. The V gene is TRBV29-1, the J gene TRBJ2-7, with 8 nucleotides matching TRBD1. Losses at the gene ends were 5 bases for V and 0 bases for J; bases not matched to a gene: 6. Germline V CDR1 and CDR2: SQVTM, ANQGSEA. This CDR3 spans 14 amino acids. Here the CDR3 reads CSVSRDRSSYEQYF. DNA of the CDR3: TGCAGCGTTTCCCGGGACAGGAGCTCCTACGAGCAGTACTTC.

This clonotype was counted only a few times. This chain joins TRBV4-1 and TRBJ2-7; 10 bases map to TRBD2. Germline CDR1 is MGHRA and CDR2 is YSYEKL. The CDR3 sequence is 14 residues long. V was pared by 4 bases and J by 6 bases, with 6 bases of the junction left unmatched. The CDR3 here is CASSLPSGRGEQYF. CDR3 nucleotide sequence: TGCGCCAGCAGCCTACCTAGCGGGAGAGGCGAGCAGTACTTC.

This clonotype occurred a few times. The rearrangement links TRBV7-8 to TRBJ2-2, with D possibly called TRBD1 or TRBD2 (5 bases each). Germline CDR1 is SGHVS and CDR2 is FQNEAQ. Trimming cost V 2 bases and J 5 bases, with 12 bases left between them. The CDR3 has 15 residues. CDR3 sequence: CASSLLREGTGELFF. The CDR3 DNA follows: TGTGCCAGCAGCTTACTACGCGAGGGGACCGGGGAGCTGTTTTTT.

V gene TRBV20-1 combines with J gene TRBJ2-7, with TRBD1 as a possible D gene (6 bases). Germline loops: CDR1 DFQATT, CDR2 SNEGSKA (reference sequence). The CDR3 spans 16 residues. V was pared by 0 bases and J by 0 bases, with 15 bases between. The CDR3 nucleotides read TGCAGTGCTAGAGATAAAGGGGGTTACGCCTCCTACGAGCAGTACTTC. It is translated as CSARDKGGYASYEQYF.

This clonotype occurred many times. The chain couples TRBV12-3 or TRBV12-4 to TRBJ1-1, with a weak D call TRBD1 (5 bases). V was shortened by 5 bases and J by 3 bases, with 10 bases between the two germline ends. The CDR3 spans 13 residues. The CDR3 bases are TGTGCCAGCAGTATAACGACAGACACTGAAGCTTTCTTT. Translation: CASSITTDTEAFF.

This clonotype was counted a few times. The chain couples TRBV2 to TRBJ2-7, with D perhaps matching TRBD2 (5 bases). The germline V gene has CDR1 SNHLY and CDR2 FYNNEI. The CDR3 runs 14 residues. V was cut by 6 bases and J by 0 bases, with 12 bases left in between. As DNA, the CDR3 is TGTGCCAGCAGGGCGGACTGGAGCTCCTACGAGCAGTACTTC. Translating gives CASRADWSSYEQYF.

The DNA for the CDR3 is TGCAGCGTTGTCGCGGGGCAGAATAATGAAAAACTGTTTTTT. Its protein product is CSVVAGQNNEKLFF. V is TRBV29-1 and J is TRBJ1-4; D perhaps matches TRBD1 (5 bases). Trimming left V 4 bases short and J 4 bases short, with 13 bases between. This CDR3 has 14 residues. Germline V gene lookup returns CDR1 SQVTM and CDR2 ANQGSEA. The full variable domain, its missing parts supplied by reference TRBV29-1 and TRBJ1-4, is SAVISQKPSRDICQRGTSLTIQCQVDSQVTMMFWYRQQPGQSLTLIATANQGSEATYESGFVIDKFPISRPNLTFSTLTVSNMSPEDSSIYLCSVVAGQNNEKLFFGSGTQLSVL.

In its sample, this clonotype was seen a few times. This chain joins TRBV5-1 and TRBJ2-7, with 7 nucleotides matching TRBD1. Per the germline V gene, CDR1 is SGHRS and CDR2 is YFSETQ. This CDR3 region has 16 residues. The trim removed 5 bases at V and 0 bases at J, leaving 11 bases unmatched. CDR3 nucleotide sequence: TGCGCCAGCAGACCCGGTAGGGACAGATTCTCCTACGAGCAGTACTTC. This gives the protein CASRPGRDRFSYEQYF.

This clonotype has only a few counts. The chain is built from TRBV7-9 and TRBJ2-7; D unclear. Germline lookup yields CDR1 SEHNR and CDR2 FQNEAQ (reference sequence). The CDR3 is 13 amino acids. Trimming took off 5 bases at V and 4 bases at J, with 12 bases between the two ends. The CDR3 DNA follows: TGTGCCAGCAGCCTAGTAATTGGATACGAGCAGTACTTC. As protein: CASSLVIGYEQYF.

The rearrangement links TRBV20-1 to TRBJ2-7, with D possibly TRBD1 on 6 matching bases. Germline lookup yields CDR1 DFQATT and CDR2 SNEGSKA (reference sequence). The germline V and J ends were trimmed by 1 base and 2 bases, with 15 bases remaining between them. The CDR3 loop spans 15 amino acids. In DNA form, the CDR3 reads TGCAGTGCTAGAGTCATGGACAGCAATCCCTACGAGCAGTACTTC. Translating gives CSARVMDSNPYEQYF.

The genes are TRBV29-1 and TRBJ1-1; D is unresolved. This CDR3 spans 13 amino acids. Germline V lookup: CDR1 SQVTM, CDR2 ANQGSEA. Deletions cut 6 bases from V and 5 bases from J, with 16 bases between. The CDR3 is CSVGRGLWTEAFF. DNA for the CDR3: TGCAGCGTGGGCCGGGGTTTGTGGACTGAAGCTTTCTTT.

The genes are TRBV4-3 and TRBJ2-1; the match to TRBD2 covers 7 bases. Germline loops: CDR1 LGHNA, CDR2 YSLEER. The V segment lost 2 bases and the J segment 0 bases; nucleotides outside the gene matches: 10. The CDR3 sequence is 18 residues long. The CDR3 region has the DNA TGCGCCAGCAGCCAAAGGGGAGGGGCGGCGAGCTCCTACAATGAGCAGTTCTTC. Amino acids: CASSQRGGAASSYNEQFF.

Many counts were recorded for this clonotype. The chain links TRBV10-3 to TRBJ1-4, with D possibly matching TRBD1 (5 bases). The CDR3 sequence is 13 residues long. V lost 7 bases, J lost 5 bases, and 11 bases lay in between. Germline CDR1 and CDR2: ENHRY and SYGVKD. The CDR3 sequence: CAIKRGSNEKLFF. The DNA for the CDR3 is TGTGCCATCAAGAGGGGTTCGAATGAAAAACTGTTTTTT.

In this sample, this clonotype turned up many times. This rearrangement joins TRBV20-1 to TRBJ2-5; a weak D match, TRBD1 (6 bases). The germline gives CDR1 DFQATT, CDR2 SNEGSKA (reference sequence). The CDR3 is 14 amino acids. The V end lost 2 bases, the J end lost 5 bases, and 15 bases lay between the germline ends. In nucleotides, the CDR3 is TGCAGTGCTAGAAGGGATGGGGGCGAGGAGACCCAGTACTTC. Protein sequence: CSARRDGGEETQYF.

V usage is TRBV27 and J usage is TRBJ2-7, with D perhaps TRBD1 or TRBD2 (6 bases each). Trimming stripped 3 bases from V and 4 bases from J, with 13 bases between. The germline V gene has CDR1 MNHEY and CDR2 SMNVEV (reference sequence). There are 14 residues in the CDR3. CDR3 sequence: CASSFQEGEYEQYF. In DNA, the CDR3 is TGTGCCAGCAGTTTCCAGGAGGGGGAATACGAGCAGTACTTC.

The gene calls are TRBV7-2 and TRBJ1-1; the match to TRBD1 covers 8 bases. Unmatched junction bases numbered 5, after V lost 1 base and J lost 4 bases. The V gene's germline CDR1 is SGHTA and CDR2 FQGNSA. The CDR3 covers 15 residues. Here the CDR3 reads CASSLEGRGLTEAFF. Here the CDR3 DNA reads TGTGCCAGCAGCTTAGAGGGCAGGGGGCTCACTGAAGCTTTCTTT.